The clone carrying this T cell receptor beta chain has more than one count but fewer than ten. Its target is unknown. This sample was taken from a study of cytomegalovirus exposure and HLA in healthy donors. The study, taken as a whole, reports: Listed as cytomegalovirus-associated were 150 to 200 TCR beta chains.

This CDR3 is built from 18 residues. Germline V lookup: CDR1 SGHNT, CDR2 YENEEA. The V gene end was trimmed by 0 bases and the J gene end by 6 bases; junction bases not matched to a gene: 12. PCR employed 60 Vbeta and 13 Jbeta primers. Clones were read by immunoSEQ multiplex PCR, and TCRdb kept only the in-frame ones, dropping some. The sample lists around 94,000 clones; about 74% were seen once. The sample comprised PBMCs. The chain links TRBV11-3 to TRBJ2-1, with 9 nucleotides matching TRBD2. This receptor was obtained from a male donor in good health and CMV-seropositive. The chain's CDR3 is CASSLDQAGTSRSNEQFF. CDR3 nucleotide sequence: TGTGCCAGCAGCTTAGATCAGGCGGGGACTAGCCGGAGCAATGAGCAGTTCTTC.